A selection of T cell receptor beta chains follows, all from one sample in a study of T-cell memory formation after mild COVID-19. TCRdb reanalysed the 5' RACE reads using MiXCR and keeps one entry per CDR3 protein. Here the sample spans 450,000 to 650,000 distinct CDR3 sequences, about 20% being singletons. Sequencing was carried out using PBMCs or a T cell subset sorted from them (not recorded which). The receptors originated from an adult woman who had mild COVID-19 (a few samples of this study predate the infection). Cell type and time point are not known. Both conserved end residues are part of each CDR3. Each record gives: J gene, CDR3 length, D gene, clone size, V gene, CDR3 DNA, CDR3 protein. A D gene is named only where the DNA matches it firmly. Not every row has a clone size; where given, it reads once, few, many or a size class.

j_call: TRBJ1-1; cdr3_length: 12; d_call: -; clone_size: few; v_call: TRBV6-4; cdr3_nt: TGTGCCAGCAGTGACTCGAACGCAAAAGCTTTCTTT; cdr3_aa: CASSDSNAKAFF
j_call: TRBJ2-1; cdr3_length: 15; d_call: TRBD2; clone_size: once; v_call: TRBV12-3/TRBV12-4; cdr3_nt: TGTGCCAGCAGTTGGGTCCCTAGCGGGAGCGATGAGCAGTTCTTC; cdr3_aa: CASSWVPSGSDEQFF
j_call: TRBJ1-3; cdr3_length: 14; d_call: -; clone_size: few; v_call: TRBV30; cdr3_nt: TGTGCCTGGAGACCGGACATGGTTGGAAACACCATATATTTT; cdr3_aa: CAWRPDMVGNTIYF
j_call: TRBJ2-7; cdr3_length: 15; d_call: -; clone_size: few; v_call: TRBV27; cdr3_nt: TGTGCCAGCAGTTTATCACCGGGGGGCGCCTACGAGCAGTACTTC; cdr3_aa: CASSLSPGGAYEQYF
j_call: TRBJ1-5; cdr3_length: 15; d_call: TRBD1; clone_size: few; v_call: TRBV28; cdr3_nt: TGTGCCAGCAGTTGCCGGGACAGGGGTAATCAGCCCCAGCATTTT; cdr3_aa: CASSCRDRGNQPQHF
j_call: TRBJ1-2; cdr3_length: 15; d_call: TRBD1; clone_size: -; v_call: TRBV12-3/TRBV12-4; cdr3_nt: TGTGCCAGCAGATTCGACAGGGCGGGGAACTATGGCTACACCTTC; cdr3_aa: CASRFDRAGNYGYTF
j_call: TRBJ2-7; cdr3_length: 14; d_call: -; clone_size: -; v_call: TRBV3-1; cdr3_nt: TGTGCCAGCAGCCAACGGGGGGCCGGGGACGAGCAGTACTTC; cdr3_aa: CASSQRGAGDEQYF
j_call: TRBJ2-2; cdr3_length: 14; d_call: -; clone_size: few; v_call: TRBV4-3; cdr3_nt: TGCGCCAGCAGCCAAGATAGGGACACCGGGGAGCTGTTTTTT; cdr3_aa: CASSQDRDTGELFF
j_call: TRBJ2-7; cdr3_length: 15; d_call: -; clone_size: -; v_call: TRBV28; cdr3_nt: TGTGCCAGCAGTACCTCCTGGGACAGCCCGGGGGTGGTGTACTTC; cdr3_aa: CASSTSWDSPGVVYF
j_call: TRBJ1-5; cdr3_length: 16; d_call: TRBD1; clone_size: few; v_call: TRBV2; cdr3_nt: TGTGCCAGCAGCTCAGGGGCAGGGGGCAACAATCAGCCCCAGCATTTT; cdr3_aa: CASSSGAGGNNQPQHF
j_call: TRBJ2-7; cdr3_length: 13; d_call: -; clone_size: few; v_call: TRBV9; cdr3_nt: TGTGCCAGCAGCGTACGTTTGGCGGACGAGCAGTACTTC; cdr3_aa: CASSVRLADEQYF
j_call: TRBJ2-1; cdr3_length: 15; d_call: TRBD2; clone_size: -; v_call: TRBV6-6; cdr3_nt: TGTGCCAGCAGTTACGACCTAGCGGGGGAAAATGAGCAGTTCTTC; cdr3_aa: CASSYDLAGENEQFF
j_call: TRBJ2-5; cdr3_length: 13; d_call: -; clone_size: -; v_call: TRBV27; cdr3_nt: TGTGCCAGCAGTGAGTACGGGAAGGAGACCCAGTACTTC; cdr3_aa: CASSEYGKETQYF
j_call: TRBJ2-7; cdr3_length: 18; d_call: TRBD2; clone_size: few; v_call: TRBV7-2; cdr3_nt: TGTGCCAGCAGCCAACACGAGGGGCTAGGCGGGAGGGCCTTCGAGCAGTACTTC; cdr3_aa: CASSQHEGLGGRAFEQYF
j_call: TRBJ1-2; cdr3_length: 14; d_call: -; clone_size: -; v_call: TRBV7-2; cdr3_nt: TGTGCCAGCAGGAGGCTTCGGGAGCCCTATGGCTACACCTTC; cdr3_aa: CASRRLREPYGYTF
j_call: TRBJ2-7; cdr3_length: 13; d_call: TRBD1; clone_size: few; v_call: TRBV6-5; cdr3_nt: TGTGCCAGCAACCCCGGGACAGGCTACGAGCAGTACTTC; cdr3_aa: CASNPGTGYEQYF
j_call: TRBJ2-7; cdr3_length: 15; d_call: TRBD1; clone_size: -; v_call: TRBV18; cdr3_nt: TGTGCCAGCTCAACGACAGGGGGCGGCTCCTACGAGCAGTACTTC; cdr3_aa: CASSTTGGGSYEQYF